This T cell receptor beta chain was sequenced for a study of monozygotic twins with inflammatory bowel disease. Total RNA input per TCR library was around 4,000 ng. The study subjected TCRalpha and TCRbeta cDNA to two nested PCRs of about 15 and 9 cycles. Using the 5' RACE reads, TCRdb records one entry per CDR3 protein without DNA. The ten top clones account for 2.4%, within a sample of 350,000 to 550,000 distinct CDR3 sequences. CDR3 length: 14 amino acids. CDR1 is LNHDA and CDR2 is SQIVND in the germline V gene (reference sequence). In the case of this clonotype: Its antigen is not identified.

Regarding the study as a whole: The data did not back a single strong IBD-associated clonotype or signal.

V and J are TRBV19 and TRBJ1-5; the D gene TCRdb calls, TRBD1, cannot be checked with no DNA. The sample was blood. This sequence originates from a human donor with ulcerative colitis or Crohn's disease, or a healthy co-twin of an affected twin (not recorded which). This chain's CDR3 is CASRTGERGGPQHF.